Each of the 29 T cell receptor beta chains below was sequenced from the same sample in a study of shared clonotypes between healthy human individuals. Sequenced by immunoSEQ multiplex PCR; TCRdb stores in-frame clones only, minus some. This sample has approximately 1.4 million clones, with approximately 98% found just once. Sample: naive CD4+ T cells sorted from blood. Regarding subset: CD45RA+ positively selected. These receptors came from a man aged 25 to 40 in good health.

The chain employs TRBV10-3 and TRBJ2-1; D call uncertain. Germline CDR1 and CDR2: ENHRY and SYGVKD. Trimming took off 0 bases at V and 3 bases at J, with 12 bases between the two ends. The CDR3 runs to 16 residues. Here the CDR3 DNA reads TGTGCCATCAGTGAGTCGAAGGGTATCATCTACAATGAGCAGTTCTTC. It specifies CAISESKGIIYNEQFF.

V and J are TRBV15 and TRBJ1-3; D call uncertain. Trimming stripped 0 bases from V and 6 bases from J, with 6 bases between. The CDR3 length is 13 residues. Germline loops: CDR1 LNHNV, CDR2 YYDKDF (reference sequence). The CDR3 sequence is CATSRDSQNTIYF. The CDR3 nucleotides are TGTGCCACCAGCAGAGATAGCCAAAACACCATATATTTT. Supplemented by reference TRBV15 and TRBJ1-3, the full variable domain reads DAMVIQNPRYQVTQFGKPVTLSCSQTLNHNVMYWYQQKSSQAPKLLFHYYDKDFNNEADTPDNFQSRRPNTSFCFLDIRSPGLGDTAMYLCATSRDSQNTIYFGEGSWLTVV.

The chain joins TRBV5-5 to TRBJ2-3; 8 bases are shared with TRBD2. The CDR3 loop spans 15 amino acids. The trim removed 4 bases at V and 4 bases at J, leaving 8 bases unmatched. Germline CDR1 reads SGHKS; CDR2 reads YYEKEE (reference sequence). The chain's CDR3 is CASSRSGIEADTQYF. CDR3 DNA sequence: TGTGCCAGCAGCCGTAGCGGGATCGAGGCAGATACGCAGTATTTT.

This clone is a singleton in its sample. This chain links TRBV18 with TRBJ2-3; 7 bases fit TRBD2. CDR1 is KGHSH, CDR2 LQKENI, per germline. V lost 6 bases to trimming and J lost 0 bases; unmatched junction nucleotides: 9. This CDR3 is built from 16 residues. CDR3 sequence reads: CASSLSGTTSTDTQYF. CDR3 sequence (DNA): TGTGCCAGCTCCCTATCAGGGACTACTAGCACAGATACGCAGTATTTT.

The V call is TRBV18, the J call TRBJ2-1; a weak D match, TRBD1 (6 bases). Trimming stripped 2 bases from V and 7 bases from J, with 21 bases between. This CDR3 is built from 17 residues. Germline values: CDR1 KGHSH, CDR2 LQKENI. CDR3 DNA sequence: TGTGCCAGCTCACCATTTACTCAGGGGCCCCGTAGGAATGAGCAGTTCTTC. Translation gives CASSPFTQGPRRNEQFF.

The rearrangement joins TRBV19 to TRBJ2-3; 7 bases are a match to TRBD2. CDR1 is LNHDA and CDR2 is SQIVND in the germline V gene (reference sequence). Unmatched junction bases numbered 10, after V lost 8 bases and J lost 8 bases. This CDR3 is built from 13 residues. CDR3 bases: TGTGCCAGTCGACCCCTGGGGGAGGGTACGCAGTATTTT. It codes for CASRPLGEGTQYF.

V and J are TRBV27 and TRBJ2-5; 14 positions agree with TRBD2. CDR3 size: 16 residues. In germline, CDR1 is MNHEY, CDR2 SMNVEV (reference sequence). Losses at the gene ends were 4 bases for V and 9 bases for J; bases not matched to a gene: 10. CDR3 loop: CASSSQGLAGARAQYF. In DNA form, the CDR3 reads TGTGCCAGCAGTTCCCAGGGACTAGCGGGGGCTAGGGCCCAGTACTTC.

The CDR3 spells CASRNGGASYNEQFF. The DNA for the CDR3 is TGCGCCAGCAGGAACGGGGGTGCCTCCTACAATGAGCAGTTCTTC. V usage is TRBV5-1 and J usage is TRBJ2-1, with D tentatively TRBD2 (6 bases). Trimming stripped 5 bases from V and 0 bases from J, with 12 bases between. The length of the CDR3 is 15 residues. Per the germline V gene, CDR1 is SGHRS and CDR2 is YFSETQ.

The genes are TRBV11-3 and TRBJ2-7; D might be TRBD2 (5 bases). The CDR3 has 12 residues. V gave up 0 bases and J gave up 7 bases, with 7 bases separating them. CDR1 is SGHNT and CDR2 is YENEEA in the germline V gene. The CDR3 loop reads CASSLDPGEQYF. CDR3 nucleotides: TGTGCCAGCAGCTTAGATCCGGGGGAGCAGTACTTC.

The V call is TRBV19, the J call TRBJ2-7; tentative D call: TRBD1 (6 bases). The germline CDR1 and CDR2 sequences are LNHDA and SQIVND (reference sequence). Trimming took 4 bases from V and 1 from J, leaving 14 bases between them. This CDR3 has 15 amino acids. CDR3 sequence (DNA): TGTGCCAGTAGTAGAGGACAGAAGTTATCCTACGAGCAGTACTTC. Residues: CASSRGQKLSYEQYF.

V and J are TRBV14 and TRBJ2-2; TRBD2 agrees at 7 bases. Germline loops: CDR1 SGHDN, CDR2 FVKESK. The CDR3 sequence is 17 residues long. The ends lost 3 bases at V and 7 bases at J; junction bases unmatched: 14. CDR3 sequence: CASSQGGRGSVDGELFF. The CDR3 DNA reads as TGTGCCAGCAGCCAGGGAGGTCGCGGGAGTGTCGACGGGGAGCTGTTTTTT. Combining the CDR3 with reference TRBV14 and TRBJ2-2 gives the whole variable domain EAGVTQFPSHSVIEKGQTVTLRCDPISGHDNLYWYRRVMGKEIKFLLHFVKESKQDESGMPNNRFLAERTGGTYSTLKVQPAELEDSGVYFCASSQGGRGSVDGELFFGEGSRLTVL.

As regards this clone: Compared with germline, one end of the junction differs, possibly owing to a read error. The chain is built from TRBV10-1 and TRBJ2-5; D uncertain. This CDR3 spans 13 amino acids. Germline assignment: CDR1 WNHNN and CDR2 SYGVQD (reference sequence). This CDR3 reads CATSPNLQETQYF. CDR3 nucleotide sequence: TGCGCCACCAGTCCTAATCTCCAAGAGACCCAGTACTTC.

The gene calls are TRBV18 and TRBJ2-1; 9 bases line up with TRBD1. V lost 3 bases, J lost 6 bases, and 9 bases stayed unmatched. This CDR3 comprises 16 residues. Per the germline V gene, CDR1 is KGHSH and CDR2 is LQKENI. The CDR3 coding sequence is TGTGCCAGCTCACCCCGGGGACAGGGAGGAGTCAATGAGCAGTTCTTC. The encoded protein is CASSPRGQGGVNEQFF.

The chain recombines TRBV7-2 with TRBJ2-7; 7 nucleotides agree with TRBD2. The trim removed 0 bases at V and 2 bases at J, leaving 1 base unmatched. Germline CDR1 reads SGHTA; CDR2 reads FQGNSA. This CDR3 is 14 amino acids long. As DNA, the CDR3 is TGTGCCAGCAGCTTAGCGCTAGCGGCCTACGAGCAGTACTTC. Its translation is CASSLALAAYEQYF.

The CDR3 sequence: CASSLGQGAYEQYF. The CDR3 DNA reads TGTGCCAGCAGCTTAGGACAGGGGGCCTACGAGCAGTACTTC. V and J are TRBV7-9 and TRBJ2-7; 9 nucleotides match TRBD1. The V gene end was trimmed by 1 base and the J gene end by 2 bases; junction bases not matched to a gene: 0. The CDR3 covers 14 residues. Per germline, CDR1 SEHNR and CDR2 FQNEAQ (reference sequence).

This sequence joins TRBV15 and TRBJ2-7; the D gene could be TRBD1 or TRBD2 (6 bases each). The CDR3 is 16 amino acids. The V gene's germline CDR1 is LNHNV and CDR2 YYDKDF (reference sequence). The V end lost 1 base, the J end lost 3 bases, and 16 bases lay between the germline ends. CDR3 loop: CATSRAGGTRNYEQYF. In DNA form, the CDR3 reads TGTGCCACCAGCAGAGCAGGCGGGACACGGAACTACGAGCAGTACTTC.

The V call is TRBV11-2, the J call TRBJ2-4; 10 nucleotides agree with TRBD2. Germline loops: CDR1 SGHAT, CDR2 FQNNGV. There are 17 residues in the CDR3. V lost 5 bases to trimming and J lost 6 bases; unmatched junction nucleotides: 13. The CDR3 coding sequence is TGTGCCAGCAGCCATCCAAAACTAGCGGGGTTTCTAAACATTCAGTACTTC. This codes for CASSHPKLAGFLNIQYF.

The V and J genes are TRBV29-1 and TRBJ2-3; no reliable D call. In germline, CDR1 is SQVTM, CDR2 ANQGSEA. CDR3 length equals 11 residues. This chain's CDR3 is CSHKSTDTQYF. DNA of the CDR3: TGCAGTCACAAAAGCACAGATACGCAGTATTTT.

The chain combines TRBV14 with TRBJ1-1; D gene unclear. Trimming removed 0 bases from V and 11 bases from J, with 16 bases in between. This CDR3 contains 14 residues. The germline CDR1 and CDR2 sequences are SGHDN and FVKESK. The CDR3 loop is CASSQDHFTGLAFF. As DNA, the CDR3 is TGTGCCAGCAGCCAAGATCATTTTACCGGATTGGCTTTCTTT.

As DNA, the CDR3 is TGCGCCAGCAGCTTCAGAACTAGCGGGAGGGCCGGCTACAATGAGCAGTTCTTC. It specifies CASSFRTSGRAGYNEQFF. The chain is built from TRBV5-1 and TRBJ2-1; the match to TRBD2 covers 13 bases. The V gene end was trimmed by 2 bases and the J gene end by 3 bases; junction bases not matched to a gene: 8. Looked up from germline, CDR1 is SGHRS and CDR2 is YFSETQ. The CDR3 sequence is 18 residues long.

With regard to this clone: The sample contains more than one DNA sequence encoding this CDR3. The CDR3 loop is CASSPPSGTNTGELFF. CDR3 in DNA: TGTGCCAGCTCCCCTCCTTCAGGGACCAACACCGGGGAGCTGTTTTTT. The chain is built from TRBV18 and TRBJ2-2, with D possibly being TRBD1 or TRBD2 (5 bases each). Trimming shortened V by 6 bases and J by 2 bases, and 16 bases separated the two germline ends. Germline lookup yields CDR1 KGHSH and CDR2 LQKENI. The CDR3 has 16 residues.

The chain uses TRBV14 and TRBJ2-1; 8 bases match TRBD1. Trimming cost V 4 bases and J 12 bases; bases outside gene matches: 2. The CDR3 runs 11 residues. Germline loops: CDR1 SGHDN, CDR2 FVKESK. The CDR3: CASSPDRGQFF. CDR3 in DNA: TGTGCCAGCAGCCCAGACAGGGGGCAGTTCTTC.

The V and J genes are TRBV5-4 and TRBJ2-1, with 9 bases that match TRBD2. The length of the CDR3 is 15 residues. The germline V gene has CDR1 SGHNT and CDR2 YYREEE (reference sequence). Trimming cost V 4 bases and J 7 bases; bases outside gene matches: 9. CDR3 in DNA: TGTGCCAGCAGCCTGGCCAGCGGGAGGACGAATGAGCAGTTCTTC. This encodes CASSLASGRTNEQFF.

This chain uses TRBV6-5 with TRBJ2-7; D may correspond to TRBD1 or TRBD2 (5 bases each). V lost 6 bases and J 2 bases, leaving 14 bases between the germline ends. The CDR3 length is 14 residues. The germline V gene has CDR1 MNHEY and CDR2 SVGAGI. The CDR3 nucleotides are TGTGCCAGCAGCTTCGGGACGGTGACCTACGAGCAGTACTTC. It translates to CASSFGTVTYEQYF.

V gene TRBV25-1 combines with J gene TRBJ1-1, with 7 bases identical to TRBD1. The ends lost 3 bases at V and 9 bases at J; junction bases unmatched: 7. The CDR3 length is 13 residues. Germline V gene lookup returns CDR1 MGHDK and CDR2 SYGVNS. The chain's CDR3 is CASSDWDSGKAFF. The CDR3 DNA is TGTGCCAGCAGTGACTGGGACAGCGGTAAAGCTTTCTTT.

The rearrangement joins TRBV18 to TRBJ2-5, with D possibly TRBD1 on 5 matching bases. The germline V gene encodes CDR1 KGHSH and CDR2 LQKENI. Trimming shortened V by 0 bases and J by 6 bases, and 11 bases separated the two germline ends. This CDR3 region has 14 residues. The CDR3 loop reads CASSPPIGAKTQYF. The CDR3 region has the DNA TGTGCCAGCTCACCACCGATAGGGGCGAAGACCCAGTACTTC.

The V and J genes are TRBV2 and TRBJ2-7, with D maybe TRBD1 (5 bases). The germline V gene encodes CDR1 SNHLY and CDR2 FYNNEI. Trimming shortened V by 6 bases and J by 0 bases, and 12 bases separated the two germline ends. CDR3 length: 14 residues. For the CDR3, the DNA is TGTGCCAGCAGAGGCTACCAGGGCTCCTACGAGCAGTACTTC. Its protein is CASRGYQGSYEQYF.

This clone was seen once. This chain uses TRBV27 with TRBJ2-3; a possible D gene is TRBD1 (5 bases). Germline-derived CDR1 and CDR2 are MNHEY and SMNVEV (reference sequence). This CDR3 is built from 15 residues. Trimming removed 5 bases at V and 1 base at J, with 13 bases between. Written as DNA, the CDR3 is TGTGCCAGCAGTCCCTTAACAGGAGGCACAGATACGCAGTATTTT. This gives the protein CASSPLTGGTDTQYF.

The chain links TRBV5-1 to TRBJ2-2, with D perhaps TRBD1 (6 bases). This CDR3 is built from 15 residues. Germline CDR1 reads SGHRS; CDR2 reads YFSETQ. The V gene lost 3 bases and the J gene lost 3 bases, with 12 bases spanning the gap. CDR3 sequence: CASSSPTGHTGELFF. Written as DNA, the CDR3 is TGCGCCAGCAGCTCCCCGACAGGACACACCGGGGAGCTGTTTTTT.